This TCR beta chain was sequenced for a study of blood T cell repertoires in COVID-19. About the research overall: The United States, Italy and Spain provided the acute and convalescent COVID-19 samples. The analysed material was cDNA or gDNA that came from T cells, B-cell-depleted T cells, or PBMCs.

The repertoire was sequenced with immunoSEQ multiplex PCR; TCRdb's copy has only in-frame clones and lacks some. This sample has roughly 160,000 clones; about 86% occur once, and the top ten carry approximately 7%. This TCR derives from a man aged 45-65 years with active or convalescent COVID-19. The specimen sequenced was peripheral blood.

The CDR3 loop is CGTRDTKNTGELFF. In nucleotides, the CDR3 is TGTGGCACCCGGGACACAAAGAACACCGGGGAGCTGTTTTTT. This chain connects TRBV7-9 to TRBJ2-2, with a tentative D call TRBD1 (6 bases). Per the germline V gene, CDR1 is SEHNR and CDR2 is FQNEAQ (reference sequence). The CDR3 runs to 14 residues.